These 7 T cell receptor beta chains came from one sample sequenced in a study of T-cell memory formation after mild COVID-19. Each CDR3 protein is one row after TCRdb ran MiXCR on the 5' RACE reads. The sample carries roughly 100,000 distinct CDR3 sequences, around 12% recorded once. Sample: PBMCs or a T cell subset sorted from them (not recorded which). These receptors were obtained from an adult woman who had mild COVID-19 (a few samples of this study predate the infection). Cell type and time point are not known.

This chain joins TRBV3-1 and TRBJ2-5; 11 bases fit TRBD2. The CDR3 is 17 residues long. V shed 0 bases and J 5 bases; nucleotides not matched to a gene: 8. Germline CDR1 LGHDT, CDR2 YNNKEL (reference sequence). The CDR3 DNA sequence: TGTGCCAGCAGCCAAGAGAAGGCTAGCGGGAGGTTGGAGACCCAGTACTTC. This gives the protein CASSQEKASGRLETQYF.

This clonotype was observed at least ten times. The rearrangement joins TRBV12-3 or TRBV12-4 to TRBJ2-5; TRBD2 aligns across 11 bases. The CDR3 contains 16 residues. With V trimmed by 3 bases and J by 4 bases, 7 bases remained unmatched. CDR3 loop: CASSFTSGSQSETQYF. The CDR3 bases are TGTGCCAGCAGTTTCACTAGCGGGAGCCAGTCAGAGACCCAGTACTTC.

This chain links TRBV11-3 with TRBJ2-1, with 10 bases lining up with TRBD2. The CDR3 is 17 amino acids. CDR1 is SGHNT and CDR2 is YENEEA in the germline V gene. The J segment lost 8 bases and the V segment lost 2 bases, leaving 12 bases of the junction unmatched. The CDR3 is CASSLYLGTSVVDEQFF. The CDR3 DNA sequence: TGTGCCAGCAGCTTATACTTGGGGACTAGCGTAGTCGATGAGCAGTTCTTC.

This clonotype was found a few times. This sequence joins TRBV6-5 and TRBJ2-1; D is possibly TRBD1 (5 bases). From germline, CDR1 is MNHEY and CDR2 SVGAGI. With 0 bases removed from V and 0 bases from J, the gap between germline ends came to 15 bases. This CDR3 is built from 18 residues. The chain's CDR3 is CASSYSGSRRGSYNEQFF. The CDR3 DNA follows: TGTGCCAGCAGTTACTCAGGATCGAGAAGGGGCTCCTACAATGAGCAGTTCTTC.

This clonotype was counted many times. Germline and junction disagree at one end, which may indicate a read error. The V and J genes are TRBV12-3 or TRBV12-4 and TRBJ2-7; 9 bases align to TRBD2. The CDR3 totals 16 residues. CDR3 region: CASSSVMGLASNEQYF. The CDR3 coding sequence is TGTGCCAGCAGTTCGGTAATGGGACTAGCCTCCAACGAGCAGTACTTC.

The sample holds a few counts of this clonotype. The V and J genes are TRBV6-5 and TRBJ2-3; D unresolved. The germline V gene encodes CDR1 MNHEY and CDR2 SVGAGI. V was cut by 2 bases and J by 6 bases, with 6 bases left in between. The CDR3 sequence is 12 residues long. This chain's CDR3 is CASSYNWDTQYF. The CDR3 region has the DNA TGTGCCAGCAGTTACAACTGGGATACGCAGTATTTT.

The chain employs TRBV5-1 and TRBJ2-7; 11 bases are shared with TRBD1. Germline lookup yields CDR1 SGHRS and CDR2 YFSETQ. The CDR3 totals 18 residues. J was trimmed by 0 bases and V by 2 bases; bases with no gene match: 10. DNA of the CDR3: TGCGCCAGCAGCTTCGGACAGGGGGCCCATGTGAGCTCCTACGAGCAGTACTTC. Protein sequence: CASSFGQGAHVSSYEQYF.